Listed below are T cell receptor beta chains from one sample, sequenced in a study of control samples from healthy donors and cancer patients. Repertoires were generated with immunoSEQ multiplex PCR, while TCRdb's copy carries only in-frame clones and drops some. The repertoire includes fewer than 110,000 clones, approximately 90% of them detected once, and over 6.5% sits in the top ten. The specimen was blood. The receptors stem from a man younger than 40 in good health. The CDR3 runs from the conserved cysteine through the conserved F or W. Each record gives: J gene, V gene, CDR3 protein.

j_gene: TRBJ2-2
v_gene: TRBV2
CDR3aa: CASSSSAGEYTGELFF

j_gene: TRBJ2-3
v_gene: TRBV6-7
CDR3aa: CASSYPLGLAVSTDTQYF

j_gene: TRBJ2-1
v_gene: TRBV2
CDR3aa: CASRPGLAGGGEQFF

j_gene: TRBJ1-1
v_gene: TRBV6-5
CDR3aa: CASSKDINRDEAFF

j_gene: TRBJ1-1
v_gene: TRBV28
CDR3aa: CASIPGRMNTEAFF

j_gene: TRBJ1-4
v_gene: TRBV4-2
CDR3aa: CASSHENNEKLFF

j_gene: TRBJ2-7
v_gene: TRBV18
CDR3aa: CASSPSLGGTHEQYF

j_gene: TRBJ1-1
v_gene: TRBV2
CDR3aa: CASSDLPGQVRITEAFF

j_gene: TRBJ2-4
v_gene: TRBV19
CDR3aa: CASSIGLEKNIQYF

j_gene: TRBJ1-2
v_gene: TRBV28
CDR3aa: CASSFGSRFYGYTF

j_gene: TRBJ1-2
v_gene: TRBV20-1
CDR3aa: CSASIVWVDYGYTF

j_gene: TRBJ2-6
v_gene: TRBV7-9
CDR3aa: CASSDPRVSGANVLTF

j_gene: TRBJ1-5
v_gene: TRBV27
CDR3aa: CASSFGRVENQPQHF

j_gene: TRBJ2-1
v_gene: TRBV19
CDR3aa: CASRTSGSNEQFF

j_gene: TRBJ2-5
v_gene: TRBV19
CDR3aa: CASSIGASPLQETQYF

j_gene: TRBJ1-2
v_gene: TRBV18
CDR3aa: CASSPGLGGDYGYTF

j_gene: TRBJ1-1
v_gene: TRBV10-3
CDR3aa: CAITRTGRVSDTEAFF

j_gene: TRBJ2-5
v_gene: TRBV19
CDR3aa: CASSPVTSGSSETQYF

j_gene: TRBJ2-6
v_gene: TRBV7-8
CDR3aa: CASSLGQGSSGANVLTF

j_gene: TRBJ2-5
v_gene: TRBV19
CDR3aa: CASRGLAEQETQYF

j_gene: TRBJ2-5
v_gene: TRBV12-5
CDR3aa: CASGSGASARETQYF

j_gene: TRBJ1-1
v_gene: TRBV5-1
CDR3aa: CASSLVQGGTEAFF

j_gene: TRBJ2-1
v_gene: TRBV27
CDR3aa: CASSFGDEQFF

j_gene: TRBJ2-2
v_gene: TRBV6-4
CDR3aa: CASSARDGELFF